The entry below describes one TCR beta chain. The target antigen is unknown. These data come from a study of TIL therapy for anti-PD-1-resistant metastatic lung cancer. Study details: Half of patients were current or former smokers.

Study-wide findings and caveats: Treatment-naive, never-smoker and oncogene-addicted patients were overrepresented in this highly selected cohort.

Sequencing used immunoSEQ v3. Each library reached 1.5 million to 2.5 million read pairs, or roughly 4.5-6.5 million at deep level. Some clones are missing from TCRdb's copy, which holds only in-frame ones; the method was immunoSEQ multiplex PCR. The table shows approximately 92,000 clones, with roughly 65% occurring only once. CDR3 length: 14 residues. The V segment lost 5 bases and the J segment 5 bases; nucleotides outside the gene matches: 5. Germline-derived CDR1 and CDR2 are SGHTA and FQGNSA. Time point meaning: pre-treatment sample, taken before nivolumab and TIL therapy. The tumor samples were excised metastases, mostly pleural nodules or supraclavicular lymph nodes.

The sequence derives from a person aged 25-85 years with non-small cell lung cancer. Sequenced material: tumor tissue, taken at baseline. This sequence joins TRBV7-2 and TRBJ2-2; 7 bases line up with TRBD2. The CDR3 region has the DNA TGTGCCAGCAGCCCGGGACTATTAACCGGGGAGCTGTTTTTT. Amino acids: CASSPGLLTGELFF. Full variable domain (remainder filled in from reference TRBV7-2 and TRBJ2-2): GAGVSQSPSNKVTEKGKDVELRCDPISGHTALYWYRQSLGQGLEFLIYFQGNSAPDKSGLPSDRFSAERTGGSVSTLTIQRTQQEDSAVYLCASSPGLLTGELFFGEGSRLTVL.